This T cell receptor beta chain was identified during a study of T cell changes during pregnancy in multiple sclerosis. The CDR3 is 15 amino acids. The junction had 4 bases not matched to a gene; V was cut back by 4 bases and J by 6 bases. Germline CDR1 reads SGHTA; CDR2 reads FQGNSA. Measured with immunoSEQ multiplex PCR; TCRdb has only the in-frame clones, and not every one. The sample has 40,000 or so clones; around 90% are singletons. Sequencing was performed on CD4+ T cells from peripheral blood mononuclear cells, taken after pregnancy. The clonotype comes from a female donor in good health, enrolled as a control in a pregnancy study. The chain links TRBV7-2 to TRBJ2-1; TRBD2 matches at 12 bases. The CDR3: CASSSLAGGPNEQFF. CDR3 sequence (DNA): TGTGCCAGCAGCTCGCTAGCGGGGGGGCCCAATGAGCAGTTCTTC. The full variable domain, rest sourced from reference TRBV7-2 and TRBJ2-1, is GAGVSQSPSNKVTEKGKDVELRCDPISGHTALYWYRQSLGQGLEFLIYFQGNSAPDKSGLPSDRFSAERTGGSVSTLTIQRTQQEDSAVYLCASSSLAGGPNEQFFGPGTRLTVL.